The rows below give T cell receptor beta chains drawn from one sample of a study of T cells in localized non-small cell lung cancer. Assay used: immunoSEQ multiplex PCR; TCRdb lists only in-frame clones, some missing. The sample lists under 20,000 clones; about 88% were seen once. The sample in question was peripheral blood, obtained before any cancer treatment. These receptors all come from a man aged 35-69 years with stage I lung adenocarcinoma. The CDR3 runs from the conserved cysteine through the conserved F or W. The order of the fields is D gene, V gene, J gene, CDR3 length, clone size, CDR3 DNA, CDR3 protein. D genes are given only for firm matches. Clone size is stated in some rows and not others, as once, few, many or a class when expanded.

>.|TRBV2|TRBJ1-2|18|.
TGTGCCAGCAGTCTTCTGGGGGGCGCCGGAACAATTAGCTATGGCTACACCTTC
CASSLLGGAGTISYGYTF
>TRBD1|TRBV19|TRBJ1-5|15|.
TGTGCCAGTAGTACTCCTCGGGACAGGGGGCAGCCCCAGCATTTT
CASSTPRDRGQPQHF
>.|TRBV5-1|TRBJ1-4|14|.
TGCGCCAGCAGCTGGGATCCAACTAATGAAAAACTGTTTTTT
CASSWDPTNEKLFF
>TRBD2|TRBV5-1|TRBJ2-5|16|.
TGCGCCAGCAGCTTCTCCCTCAGGAGCGGGAAAGAGACCCAGTACTTC
CASSFSLRSGKETQYF
>TRBD2|TRBV10-3|TRBJ2-2|17|.
TGTGCCATCAGTGAGTCGTTAGCGGGGGGGAACACCGGGGAGCTGTTTTTT
CAISESLAGGNTGELFF
>TRBD1|TRBV4-1|TRBJ1-2|16|.
TGCGCCAGCAGCCCGTATTCTGGGCCAGGGGGCTATGGCTACACCTTC
CASSPYSGPGGYGYTF
>.|TRBV19|TRBJ1-2|14|.
TGTGCCAGTTCCCGTTCGGGAACTAACTATGGCTACACCTTC
CASSRSGTNYGYTF
>TRBD1|TRBV2|TRBJ2-7|15|.
TGTGCCAGCAGTCGGGACAGGCCAAGAGCCTACGAGCAGTACTTC
CASSRDRPRAYEQYF
>.|TRBV6-6|TRBJ1-3|16|.
TGTGCCAGCAGTTACGCAGGGCCTCTCTCTGGAAACACCATATATTTT
CASSYAGPLSGNTIYF
>.|TRBV18|TRBJ2-6|22|.
TGTGCCAGCTCACCCGAAGCGGGCACAGAGGGGCCGATCTTCTCTGGGGCCAACGTCCTGACTTTC
CASSPEAGTEGPIFSGANVLTF
>.|TRBV12-5|TRBJ2-2|16|.
TGTGCTAGTGGTTTGGTCGAGAACTCGAACACCGGGGAGCTGTTTTTT
CASGLVENSNTGELFF
>TRBD1|TRBV5-1|TRBJ2-7|17|.
TGCGCCAGCAGCTTATTCACAGGGGGCGGATTACCCTACGAGCAGTACTTC
CASSLFTGGGLPYEQYF
>TRBD1|TRBV27|TRBJ1-5|14|.
TGTGCCAGCAGCCGACAGGGGGGCAATCAGCCCCAGCATTTT
CASSRQGGNQPQHF
>.|TRBV28|TRBJ1-1|14|.
TGTGCCAGCAGTTTACAATCCAGGGACACTGAAGCTTTCTTT
CASSLQSRDTEAFF
>.|TRBV6-5|TRBJ1-3|13|.
TGTGCCAGCAGGGCAGGGTCTGGAAACACCATATATTTT
CASRAGSGNTIYF
>TRBD1|TRBV7-8|TRBJ1-5|15|.
TGTGCCAGCAGCTTAGTGGGGACAGGGAGTCAGCCCCAGCATTTT
CASSLVGTGSQPQHF
>.|TRBV6-6|TRBJ2-1|15|.
TGTGCCAGCAGTTACGGATTGGACTCCTACAATGAGCAGTTCTTC
CASSYGLDSYNEQFF
>.|TRBV5-1|TRBJ2-1|16|.
TGCGCCAGCAGCCCGGAGGTGACTAGCTCCTACAATGAGCAGTTCTTC
CASSPEVTSSYNEQFF
>TRBD1|TRBV2|TRBJ1-2|13|.
TGTGCCAGCAGCCTTAGGGACAGGGATGGCTACACCTTC
CASSLRDRDGYTF
>.|TRBV19|TRBJ1-5|13|.
TGTGCCAGTAGAGTGGGCGGGGGACAGCCCCAGCATTTT
CASRVGGGQPQHF
>.|TRBV30|TRBJ2-3|13|.
TGTGCCTGGAGTGTTCAGGGAACAGATACGCAGTATTTT
CAWSVQGTDTQYF
>.|TRBV4-1|TRBJ1-1|15|.
TGCGCCAGCAGCCACCTGCAGGCAGGGGACACTGAAGCTTTCTTT
CASSHLQAGDTEAFF
>.|TRBV7-6|TRBJ1-1|13|.
TGTGCCAGCGGTAGACTCCTACACACTGAAGCTTTCTTT
CASGRLLHTEAFF
>.|TRBV7-7|TRBJ2-3|14|few
TGTGCTAGCAGCTACCAGGGTGGCACAGATACGCAGTATTTT
CASSYQGGTDTQYF
>.|TRBV28|TRBJ1-1|15|.
TGTGCCAGCAGTTTATTCGGGGTCCGGAACACTGAAGCTTTCTTT
CASSLFGVRNTEAFF
>.|TRBV9|TRBJ2-7|13|few
TGTGCCAGCAGCGTAGGTATGGGGGAAGAGCAGTACTTC
CASSVGMGEEQYF
>.|TRBV29-1|TRBJ2-2|15|.
TGCAGCGTGAGGGTAGGGAAGGGTCGGACCGGGGAGCTGTTTTTT
CSVRVGKGRTGELFF
>TRBD2|TRBV11-3|TRBJ2-5|18|.
TGTGCCAGCAGCCCCCAGGGGGAGCTAGCGGGAGAGGAAGAGACCCAGTACTTC
CASSPQGELAGEEETQYF
>.|TRBV2|TRBJ2-2|12|.
TGTGCCGCAAGCAGGGAAACCGGGGAGCTGTTTTTT
CAASRETGELFF
>.|TRBV5-1|TRBJ1-4|14|once
TGCGCCAGCAGCTTGGTTCCAGGGAAGGAAAAACTGTTTTTT
CASSLVPGKEKLFF
>TRBD1|TRBV9|TRBJ1-2|13|.
TGTGCCAGCAGCGCGGACAGGCTGTATGGCTACACCTTC
CASSADRLYGYTF
>.|TRBV5-4|TRBJ2-3|11|.
TGTGCCAGCAGCTTGGGAGATACGCAGTATTTT
CASSLGDTQYF
>TRBD2|TRBV6-5|TRBJ2-3|16|.
TGTGCCAGCAGTTACGATTCTAGCGGGGGCACAGATACGCAGTATTTT
CASSYDSSGGTDTQYF
>TRBD1|TRBV9|TRBJ2-1|13|.
TGTGCCAGCAGCGTAACAGGGGCGGCTGAGCAGTTCTTC
CASSVTGAAEQFF
>TRBD1|TRBV5-1|TRBJ2-5|16|once
TGCGCCAGCAGCGTAATACAGAGGACAGGAGAAAGGGCCCAGTACTTC
CASSVIQRTGERAQYF
>TRBD2|TRBV19|TRBJ2-7|14|.
TGTGCCAGTAGTGGCAGCGGGGGGGCTGGAGAGCAGTACTTC
CASSGSGGAGEQYF
>TRBD2|TRBV6-4|TRBJ2-1|14|once
TGTGCCAGCAGTGCAGAGACGGGAGGGGATGAGCAGTTCTTC
CASSAETGGDEQFF
>.|TRBV27|TRBJ2-7|11|.
TGTGCCAGCCAGGGGTCCTACGAGCAGTACTTC
CASQGSYEQYF
>.|TRBV19|TRBJ1-2|11|.
TGTGCCAGTAACGGCGGACATGGCTACACCTTC
CASNGGHGYTF
>.|TRBV7-2|TRBJ2-7|11|.
TGTGCCAGCAGCTTCTCCTACGAGCAGTACTTC
CASSFSYEQYF
>.|TRBV2|TRBJ2-5|15|.
TGTGCCGCCCGTCTATTCGCCTCGAGACAAGAGACCCAGTACTTC
CAARLFASRQETQYF
>.|TRBV6-1|TRBJ2-7|15|.
TGTGCCAGCAGGACCATTCCGGAAGGCCACTACGAGCAGTACTTC
CASRTIPEGHYEQYF
>.|TRBV19|TRBJ1-4|11|.
TGTGCCAGTAGTATTGGGGAAAAACTGTTTTTT
CASSIGEKLFF
>.|TRBV10-2|TRBJ1-2|14|.
TGCGCCAGCAGGGACCCGAACCAGAACTATGGCTACACCTTC
CASRDPNQNYGYTF
>.|TRBV28|TRBJ1-6|13|.
TGTGCCAGCAGTTCCGCGAACCGTTCACCCCTCCACTTT
CASSSANRSPLHF